This TCR beta chain was observed in a study of breast tumors, draining lymph nodes, adjacent tissues. Overall study results and limits: Tumor TCR diversity was below lymph nodes but above nontumor tissue. Luminal-like breast cancer showed significantly greater tumor-nontumor repertoire similarity than basal-like breast cancer did. The data were judged consistent with most tumor T cells coming from lymph node and expanding in tumor.

TCRdb re-derived calls from the multiplex PCR reads in MiXCR, one entry per CDR3 protein. The table includes under 250,000 distinct CDR3 sequences, 32% detected once. This clonotype has at least ten counts. What it binds is not known. The lymph nodes were axillary draining lymph nodes from breast cancer patients. This CDR3 has 13 amino acids. Between the trimmed V and J ends, which lost 3 bases and 5 bases, there was a span of 11 bases. Germline lookup yields CDR1 DFQATT and CDR2 SNEGSKA (reference sequence). Material for sequencing was axillary lymph node tissue. This receptor was identified in a female donor with breast cancer. Some clones in this sample may be carry-over from other donors' samples. The chain links TRBV20-1 to TRBJ1-5; D is uncertain. This CDR3 is CSASSDNDQPQHF. The CDR3 region has the DNA TGCAGTGCTAGTTCTGACAACGATCAGCCCCAGCATTTT.